The clone carrying this TCR beta chain was seen a single time. Sequencing was performed with immunoSEQ multiplex PCR; in TCRdb, only in-frame clones are kept and a portion is missing. The table has 200,000 to 300,000 clones, 90% seen once. This sample stems from a study of blood T cell repertoires in COVID-19. The CDR3 consists of 16 residues. Germline loops: CDR1 SGHRS, CDR2 YFSETQ. Trimming pared 0 bases from V and 4 bases from J, leaving 16 bases between. The sequencing input was peripheral blood. This receptor was taken from a middle-aged woman with acute or convalescent COVID-19. The chain is built from TRBV5-1 and TRBJ1-1; TRBD1 is a possible D gene (5 bases). CDR3 DNA: TGCGCCAGCAGCTTGGGGCCCGGGGGTCTTGGCACTGAAGCTTTCTTT. Translating it yields CASSLGPGGLGTEAFF. The full variable domain, in which reference TRBV5-1 and TRBJ1-1 provide the parts outside the CDR3, is KAGVTQTPRYLIKTRGQQVTLSCSPISGHRSVSWYQQTPGQGLQFLFEYFSETQRNKGNFPGRFSGRQFSNSRSEMNVSTLELGDSALYLCASSLGPGGLGTEAFFGQGTRLTVV.